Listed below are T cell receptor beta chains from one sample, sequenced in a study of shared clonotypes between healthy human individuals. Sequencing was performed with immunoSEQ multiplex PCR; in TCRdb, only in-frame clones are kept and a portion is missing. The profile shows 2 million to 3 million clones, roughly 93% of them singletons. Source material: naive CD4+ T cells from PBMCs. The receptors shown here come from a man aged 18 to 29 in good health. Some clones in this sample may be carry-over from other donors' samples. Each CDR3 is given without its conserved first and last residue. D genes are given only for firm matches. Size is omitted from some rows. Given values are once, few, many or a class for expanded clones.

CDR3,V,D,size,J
ASSQGGTGDYTQY,TRBV19,-,-,TRBJ2-3
ASRTGSTNSNTEAF,TRBV5-1,TRBD1,-,TRBJ1-1
ASSLGLAGVPYNEQF,TRBV5-1,TRBD2,-,TRBJ2-1
AWSLRLALYEQY,TRBV30,TRBD2,-,TRBJ2-7
ASSLQRNYGYT,TRBV19,-,-,TRBJ1-2
AWRGGSSYNEQF,TRBV30,-,-,TRBJ2-1
AWSVWDSSGYT,TRBV30,TRBD1,-,TRBJ1-2
ASGRDEQY,TRBV27,-,-,TRBJ2-7
ASSPDRGRRSGGPKTQY,TRBV28,TRBD1,-,TRBJ2-5
ASSSEPLGLASETQY,TRBV5-1,TRBD2,-,TRBJ2-5
ASSAKGTSGITDTQY,TRBV6-1,TRBD2,-,TRBJ2-3
ASSLGSWQETQY,TRBV7-6,-,-,TRBJ2-5
ASSGPGETQY,TRBV7-3,-,-,TRBJ2-5
ASSLLRTTNEKLF,TRBV5-5,-,-,TRBJ1-4
ASSISPQGEAF,TRBV7-9,TRBD1,few,TRBJ1-1
ASSLSTGGFKGEAF,TRBV28,-,-,TRBJ1-1
ASSDSGTSGRNEQF,TRBV6-4,TRBD2,-,TRBJ2-1
SVRQGAGETQY,TRBV29-1,TRBD1,-,TRBJ2-5
AWSVRPRNSPLH,TRBV30,-,-,TRBJ1-6
ASSPHRDYHNEQF,TRBV7-3,TRBD2,-,TRBJ2-1
ASSLSSSGSRRETQY,TRBV7-2,TRBD2,once,TRBJ2-5
SVVRGPAGELF,TRBV29-1,-,-,TRBJ2-2
ASSLESGKVVYEQY,TRBV5-1,-,-,TRBJ2-7
ASSSQWTSDVNEQF,TRBV5-1,TRBD2,-,TRBJ2-1
ASSPRGTGVYEQY,TRBV7-8,TRBD1,-,TRBJ2-7
ASSLPLAGNTGELF,TRBV4-2,TRBD2,-,TRBJ2-2
ASSQPGGPYEQY,TRBV4-1,-,-,TRBJ2-7
ASSLMGGMDTQY,TRBV7-3,TRBD2,-,TRBJ2-3
ASSVLATEAF,TRBV6-1,-,-,TRBJ1-1
ASSPGLAAQETQY,TRBV11-3,TRBD2,-,TRBJ2-5
ASSLGAQPQH,TRBV28,-,few,TRBJ1-5
ASKSGGTYEQY,TRBV6-1,TRBD2,once,TRBJ2-7
ASSLAGDRAYNEQF,TRBV5-1,TRBD1,-,TRBJ2-1
ASSQVMRGPLYNEQF,TRBV4-1,-,-,TRBJ2-1
ASSDRGQETQY,TRBV2,-,once,TRBJ2-5
ASSERMYGDTQY,TRBV6-1,-,-,TRBJ2-3
ASSPSGTDNNEQF,TRBV5-1,TRBD1,-,TRBJ2-1
AWSARAYEQY,TRBV30,-,-,TRBJ2-7
ASAISVSGSYEQY,TRBV19,TRBD2,-,TRBJ2-7
ASSFGTTGNTIY,TRBV5-1,-,-,TRBJ1-3
ASSLVAGGPEQF,TRBV7-3,TRBD2,-,TRBJ2-1
ASSPGQGVQETQY,TRBV6-5,TRBD1,-,TRBJ2-5
ASSFERAGELF,TRBV7-3,-,few,TRBJ2-2
ASSFRQGLNTEAF,TRBV7-8,TRBD1,-,TRBJ1-1
ASSPRLAGGPSSYNEQF,TRBV27,TRBD2,-,TRBJ2-1
ASSTPHQGMLGDEQY,TRBV11-2,-,-,TRBJ2-7
ASSLPGLSTGELF,TRBV7-9,-,-,TRBJ2-2
ASTPGNYGYT,TRBV10-2,-,few,TRBJ1-2
ASSLTGNGNTIY,TRBV27,TRBD1,-,TRBJ1-3
ASSPQGLGYGYT,TRBV7-3,TRBD1,-,TRBJ1-2
ASSLHPTGITNTEAF,TRBV27,-,once,TRBJ1-1